This entry features one T cell receptor (beta chain) sequence. Antigen unknown. Libraries were prepared by immunoSEQ multiplex PCR; TCRdb keeps only in-frame clonotypes and omits some of them. The table lists some 10,000 clones, 75% to 85% of them singletons, with approximately 4.5% in the top ten. The data derive from a study of stem cell transplantation in POMP-related autoinflammatory disease. Across the study: Pre-transplant patients had naive-skewed CD4+ T cells and few CD8+ T cells.

General observations from the study: Patients with PRAID showed a restricted number of unique TRB V-J gene pairings. A trend toward lower repertoire diversity and greater clonality appeared in every analyzed T-cell subset of PRAID patients.

The specimen comprised CD4+ T cells from PBMCs, sampled after stem cell transplantation. The receptor comes from a human patient with POMP-related autoinflammation and immune dysregulation (PRAID). The graft donor may account for some of the T cells.

The CDR3 loop is CATSRSYYQPQHF. Written as DNA, the CDR3 is TGTGCCACCAGCAGATCCTATTATCAGCCCCAGCATTTT. The chain is built from TRBV15 and TRBJ1-5, with no clear D. The germline CDR1 and CDR2 sequences are LNHNV and YYDKDF (reference sequence). The CDR3 has 13 amino acids. The germline V and J ends were trimmed by 2 bases and 5 bases, with 7 bases remaining between them.